This T cell receptor (beta chain) was obtained from a study of T-cell memory formation after mild COVID-19 (dated by TCRdb to the early 2020s). Turning to the overall study: Most TCR sequence clusters were specific to one of the two donors. The cohort comprised two young, previously healthy adult volunteers, one female and one male. Longitudinal TCRalpha and TCRbeta repertoire sequencing tracked T-cell clones expanding and contracting after mild COVID-19 in a couple of donors.

Ficoll-Paque density gradient centrifugation was the method used to isolate PBMCs. Points the paper makes about the study in general: Some responding clones were detected in pre-infection memory, suggesting pre-existing cross-reactive memory T cells joined the SARS-CoV-2 response. SARS-CoV-2 specificity was not confirmed for the second-wave clones peaking on day 37. Only a couple of mild cases were covered by the study, and larger cohorts that include severe cases with pre-infection samples were considered necessary. Clones that contracted from day 15 to 85 showed balanced CD4/CD8 phenotypes, whereas a second wave of clones that expanded from day 15 to 37 leaned towards CD4+. Contracting CD4+ clones appeared mostly in the CM and EM memory subsets, whereas CD8+ clones were enriched in EMRA.

The CDR1 and CDR2 encoded by the germline V gene are SGHRS and YFSETQ. V trim: 3 bases; J trim: 10 bases; unmatched bases: 10. The CDR3 measures 14 amino acids from cysteine to phenylalanine. Solely the CDR3 DNA is kept, with 42 bases framed from the first base. The sample was run on an Illumina NovaSeq 6000. Using 5'RACE with constant-segment primers, TCRalpha and TCRbeta cDNA libraries were constructed, with sample barcodes and unique molecular identifiers added in the process. Trizol reagent was used to extract RNA from every sample. Amplification of the libraries took two PCR steps, and the second step added a second sample barcode plus Illumina TruSeq adapters. Sequencing of the libraries was done on an Illumina NovaSeq, producing 2 x 150 bp paired-end reads. Turning to the authors' computational methods: Reads were demultiplexed and collapsed into UMI-guided consensus sequences with migec v1.2.7. Using mixcr v2.1.11, the UMI consensuses were aligned to TRA and TRB V and J templates and assembled into clonotypes. A clonotype was counted as expanded or contracted only if both edgeR and NoisET called the change significant, with noise models trained on biological replicates. For edgeR calls, the cutoffs were a false discovery rate-adjusted p below 0.01 and a log2 fold-change threshold of 1. PCA with hierarchical clustering of max-normalized trajectories of the 1000 most abundant clonotypes was used as exploratory dynamics analysis. Separately sequenced CD4+ and CD8+ repertoires were used to assign a CD4 or CD8 phenotype to each responding clone. In-frame beta chains were kept once TCRdb had trimmed the public reads at Q25 with fastp and called clones with MiXCR. Rows with a matching CDR3 protein are joined into one entry that keeps the most common DNA and genes. These V and J calls are TCRdb output, not the study's own analysis. The sample table contains about 200,000 distinct CDR3 sequences; only one count was recorded for around 9.1% of them. The ten largest make up around 3.3% of the sample.

This clonotype was counted between two and nine times. Its antigen remains unidentified. No per-base quality is available; no much larger clone lies one base away. Sequencing was carried out using PBMCs or a T cell subset sorted from them (not recorded which). The receptor's source is a man between 18 and 35 years old who had mild COVID-19 (a few samples of this study predate the infection). The sample titles of this study are shuffled in the database, so cell type and time point are left out; the donor was told from shared clones. The chain is made from TRBV5-1 and TRBJ2-1; the central 7 bases match TRBD2. The CDR3 region has the sequence CASSSLGGGGEQFF. The sequenced DNA is TGCGCCAGCAGCTCCCTTGGCGGGGGTGGCGAGCAGTTCTTC. The variable domain in full, with residues beyond the CDR3 obtained from the reference TRBV5-1 and TRBJ2-1 genes, is KAGVTQTPRYLIKTRGQQVTLSCSPISGHRSVSWYQQTPGQGLQFLFEYFSETQRNKGNFPGRFSGRQFSNSRSEMNVSTLELGDSALYLCASSSLGGGGEQFFGPGTRLTVL.